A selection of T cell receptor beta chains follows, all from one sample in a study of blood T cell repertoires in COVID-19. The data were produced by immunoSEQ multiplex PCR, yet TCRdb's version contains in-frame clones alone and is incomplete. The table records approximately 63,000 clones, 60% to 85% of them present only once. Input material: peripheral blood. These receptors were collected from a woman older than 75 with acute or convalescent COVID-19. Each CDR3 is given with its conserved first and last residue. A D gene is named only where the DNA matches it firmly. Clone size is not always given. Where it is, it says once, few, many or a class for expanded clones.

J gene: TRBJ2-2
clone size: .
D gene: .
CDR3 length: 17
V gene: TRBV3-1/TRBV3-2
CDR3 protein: CASSQPLGRGRTGELFF
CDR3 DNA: TGTGCCAGCAGCCAACCCTTAGGCAGGGGGAGGACCGGGGAGCTGTTTTTT

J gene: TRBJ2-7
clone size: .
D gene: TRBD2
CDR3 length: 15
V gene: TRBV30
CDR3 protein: CAWSVGREGRIEQYF
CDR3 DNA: TGTGCCTGGAGTGTTGGGAGGGAGGGCCGGATCGAGCAGTACTTC

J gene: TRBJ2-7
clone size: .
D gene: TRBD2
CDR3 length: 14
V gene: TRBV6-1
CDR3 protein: CASSEGTSWREQYF
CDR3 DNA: TGTGCCAGCAGTGAAGGGACTAGCTGGCGCGAGCAGTACTTC

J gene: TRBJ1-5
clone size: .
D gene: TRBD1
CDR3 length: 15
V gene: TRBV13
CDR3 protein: CASSRQGASGQPQHF
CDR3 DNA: TGTGCCAGCAGCCGACAGGGGGCGAGCGGTCAGCCCCAGCATTTT

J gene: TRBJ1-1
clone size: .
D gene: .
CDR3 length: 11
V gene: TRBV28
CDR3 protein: CASREYTEAFF
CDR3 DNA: TGTGCCAGCAGGGAGTACACTGAAGCTTTCTTT

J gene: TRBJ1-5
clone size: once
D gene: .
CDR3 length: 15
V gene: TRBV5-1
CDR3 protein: CASSLALGPDQPQHF
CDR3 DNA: TGCGCCAGCAGCTTGGCTCTTGGGCCCGATCAGCCCCAGCATTTT

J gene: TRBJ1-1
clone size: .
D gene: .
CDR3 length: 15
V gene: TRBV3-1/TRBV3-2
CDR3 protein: CASSQDFSGSAEAFF
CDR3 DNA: TGTGCCAGCAGCCAAGATTTTTCGGGAAGCGCTGAAGCTTTCTTT

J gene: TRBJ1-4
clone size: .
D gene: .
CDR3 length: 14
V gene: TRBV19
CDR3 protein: CASSPQGLSEKLFF
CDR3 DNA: TGTGCCAGTTCTCCGCAGGGGCTGAGTGAAAAACTGTTTTTT

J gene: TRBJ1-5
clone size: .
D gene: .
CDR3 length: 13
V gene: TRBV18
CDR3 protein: CASSLLRDQPQHF
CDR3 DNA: TGTGCCAGCTCACTCCTCAGGGATCAGCCCCAGCATTTT

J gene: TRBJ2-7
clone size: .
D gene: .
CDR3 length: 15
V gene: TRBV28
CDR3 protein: CASKRGDTHSYEQYF
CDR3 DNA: TGTGCCAGCAAACGTGGGGACACCCACTCCTACGAGCAGTACTTC

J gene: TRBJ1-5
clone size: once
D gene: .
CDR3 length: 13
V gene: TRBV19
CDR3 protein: CASNPSRGQPQHF
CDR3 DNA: TGTGCCAGTAACCCAAGCAGGGGACAGCCCCAGCATTTT

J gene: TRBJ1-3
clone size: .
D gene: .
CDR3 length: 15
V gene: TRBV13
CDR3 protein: CASSLNSGPGNTIYF
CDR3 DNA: TGTGCCAGCAGCTTAAATTCAGGGCCAGGAAACACCATATATTTT

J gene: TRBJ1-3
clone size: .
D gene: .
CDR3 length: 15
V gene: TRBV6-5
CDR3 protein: CASSAELVGKRVLYF
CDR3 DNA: TGTGCCAGCAGCGCTGAACTAGTCGGGAAGAGGGTTTTATATTTT

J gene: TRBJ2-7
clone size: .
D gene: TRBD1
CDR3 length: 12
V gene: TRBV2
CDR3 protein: CASSADRAVSAF
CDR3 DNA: TGTGCCAGCAGCGCGGACAGGGCGGTGAGTGCCTTC

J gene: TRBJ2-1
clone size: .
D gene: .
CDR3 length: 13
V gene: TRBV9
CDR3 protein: CASSASSYNEQFF
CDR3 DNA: TGTGCCAGCAGCGCTAGCAGCTACAATGAGCAGTTCTTC

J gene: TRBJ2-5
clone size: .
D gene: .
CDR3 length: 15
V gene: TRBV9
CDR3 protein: CASSPGGTSGETQYF
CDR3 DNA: TGTGCCAGCAGCCCAGGAGGGACTTCGGGAGAGACCCAGTACTTC

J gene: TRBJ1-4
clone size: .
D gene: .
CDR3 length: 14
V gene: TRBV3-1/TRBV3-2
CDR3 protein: CASSEHGDHEKLFF
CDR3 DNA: TGTGCCAGCAGCGAGCACGGGGATCATGAAAAACTGTTTTTT

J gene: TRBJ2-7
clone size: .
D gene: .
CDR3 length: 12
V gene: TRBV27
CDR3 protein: CASGHSSYEQYF
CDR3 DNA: TGTGCCAGCGGCCACTCTAGCTACGAGCAGTACTTC

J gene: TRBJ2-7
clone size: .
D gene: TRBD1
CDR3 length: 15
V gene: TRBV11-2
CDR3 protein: CASSDRDRFTYEQYF
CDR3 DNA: TGTGCCAGCAGCGACCGGGACAGGTTCACCTACGAGCAGTACTTC

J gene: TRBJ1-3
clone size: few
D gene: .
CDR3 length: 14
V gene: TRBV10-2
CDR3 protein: CASSAAGNGNTIYF
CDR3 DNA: TGCGCCAGCAGTGCGGCAGGGAACGGAAACACCATATATTTT

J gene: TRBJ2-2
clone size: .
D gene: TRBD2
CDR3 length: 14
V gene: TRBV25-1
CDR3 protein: CASSDSLAGWELFF
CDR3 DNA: TGTGCCAGCAGTGATAGCCTAGCGGGTTGGGAGCTGTTTTTT

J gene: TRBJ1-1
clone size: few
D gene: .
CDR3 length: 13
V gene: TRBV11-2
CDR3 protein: CASSWAQDTEAFF
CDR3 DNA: TGTGCCAGCAGCTGGGCACAAGACACTGAAGCTTTCTTT

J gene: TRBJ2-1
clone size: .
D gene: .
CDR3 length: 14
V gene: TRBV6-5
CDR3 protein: CASNPRSVYNEQFF
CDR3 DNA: TGTGCCAGCAATCCCCGGTCGGTCTACAATGAGCAGTTCTTC

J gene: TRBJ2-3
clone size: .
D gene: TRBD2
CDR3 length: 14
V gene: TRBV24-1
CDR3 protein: CATSDPGRADTQYF
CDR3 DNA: TGTGCCACCAGTGATCCGGGGAGGGCAGATACGCAGTATTTT

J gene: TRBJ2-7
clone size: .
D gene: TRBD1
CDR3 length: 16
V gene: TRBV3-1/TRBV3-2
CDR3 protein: CASSQGTGGLADARNF
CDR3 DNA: TGTGCCAGCAGCCAAGGCACAGGGGGATTAGCGGATGCCCGAAACTTC

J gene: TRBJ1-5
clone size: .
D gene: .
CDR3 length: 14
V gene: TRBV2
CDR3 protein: CASSLGRVFQPQHF
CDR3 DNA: TGTGCCAGCAGTCTCGGCAGGGTTTTTCAGCCCCAGCATTTT

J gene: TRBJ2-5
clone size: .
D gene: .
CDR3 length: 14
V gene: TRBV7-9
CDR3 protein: CASSLARDQETQYF
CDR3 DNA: TGTGCCAGCAGCTTAGCGCGGGATCAAGAGACCCAGTACTTC

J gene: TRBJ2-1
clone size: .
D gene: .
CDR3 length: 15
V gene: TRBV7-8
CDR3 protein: CASSARGQTYNEQFF
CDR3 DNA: TGTGCCAGCAGCGCCCGAGGACAAACCTACAATGAGCAGTTCTTC

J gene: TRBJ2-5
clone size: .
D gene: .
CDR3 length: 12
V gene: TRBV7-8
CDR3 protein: CASSPARETQYF
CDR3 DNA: TGTGCCAGCAGCCCCGCGCGAGAGACCCAGTACTTC

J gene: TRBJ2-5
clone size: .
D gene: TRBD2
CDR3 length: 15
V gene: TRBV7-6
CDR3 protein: CASSMLAGVGETQYF
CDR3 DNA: TGTGCCAGCAGCATGTTAGCGGGAGTAGGGGAGACCCAGTACTTC

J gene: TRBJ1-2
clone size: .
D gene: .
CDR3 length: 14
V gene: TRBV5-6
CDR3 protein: CASSLQGPNYGYTF
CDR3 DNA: TGTGCCAGCAGTCTACAGGGCCCTAACTATGGCTACACCTTC

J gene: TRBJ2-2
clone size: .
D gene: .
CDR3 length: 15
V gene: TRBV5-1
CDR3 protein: CASSSGTQNTGELFF
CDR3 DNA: TGCGCCAGCAGCTCCGGGACTCAGAACACCGGGGAGCTGTTTTTT

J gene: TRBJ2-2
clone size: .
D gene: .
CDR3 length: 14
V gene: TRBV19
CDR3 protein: CASKMGDLTGELFF
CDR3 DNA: TGTGCCAGTAAGATGGGAGACCTCACCGGGGAGCTGTTTTTT

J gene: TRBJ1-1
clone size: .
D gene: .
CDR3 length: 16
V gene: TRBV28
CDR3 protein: CASIRRLRGRRAEAFF
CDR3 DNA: TGTGCCAGCATCCGGAGGTTGCGGGGGCGGCGGGCTGAAGCTTTCTTT

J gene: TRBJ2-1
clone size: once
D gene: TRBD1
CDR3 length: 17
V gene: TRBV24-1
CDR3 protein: CATSGGTGARSYNEQFF
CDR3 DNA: TGTGCCACCAGTGGGGGGACAGGGGCCCGCTCCTACAATGAGCAGTTCTTC

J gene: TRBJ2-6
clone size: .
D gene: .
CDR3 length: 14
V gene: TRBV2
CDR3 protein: CASSDRAGANVLTF
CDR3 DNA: TGTGCCAGCAGTGACAGGGCTGGGGCCAACGTCCTGACTTTC

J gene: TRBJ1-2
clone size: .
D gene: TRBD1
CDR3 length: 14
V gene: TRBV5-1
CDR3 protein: CASRRTGAGDGYTF
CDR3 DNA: TGCGCCAGCAGACGGACAGGGGCCGGTGATGGCTACACCTTC

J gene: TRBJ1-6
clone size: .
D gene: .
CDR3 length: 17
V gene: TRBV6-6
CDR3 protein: CASSPPVGGSYNSPLHF
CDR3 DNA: TGTGCCAGCAGTCCCCCGGTGGGGGGCTCCTATAATTCACCCCTCCACTTT

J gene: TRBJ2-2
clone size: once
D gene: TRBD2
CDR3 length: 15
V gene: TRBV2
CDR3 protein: CASSATSGIYGELFF
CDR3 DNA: TGTGCCAGCAGCGCGACTAGCGGGATTTACGGGGAGCTGTTTTTT

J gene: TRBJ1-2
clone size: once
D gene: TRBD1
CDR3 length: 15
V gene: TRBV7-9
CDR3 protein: CASSYTTGGSYGYTF
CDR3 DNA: TGTGCCAGCAGCTATACGACAGGGGGCAGCTATGGCTACACCTTC

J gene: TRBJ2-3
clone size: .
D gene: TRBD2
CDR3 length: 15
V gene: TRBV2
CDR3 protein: CASRSSGRVGDTQYF
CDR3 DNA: TGTGCCAGCAGGAGTAGCGGGAGGGTGGGAGATACGCAGTATTTT

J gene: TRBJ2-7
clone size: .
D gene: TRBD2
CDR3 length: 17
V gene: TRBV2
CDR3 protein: CASSRGLAGARTYEQYF
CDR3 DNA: TGTGCCAGCAGCCGGGGGCTAGCGGGAGCCCGCACCTACGAGCAGTACTTC

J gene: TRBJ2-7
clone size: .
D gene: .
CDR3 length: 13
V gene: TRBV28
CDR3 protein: CASSSPVPGEQYF
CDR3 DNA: TGTGCCAGCAGTTCTCCCGTACCGGGCGAGCAGTACTTC

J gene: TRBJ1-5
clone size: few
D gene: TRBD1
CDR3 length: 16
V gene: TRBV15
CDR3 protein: CATSGDRGLGNQPQHF
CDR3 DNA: TGTGCCACCAGCGGTGACAGGGGGCTAGGCAATCAGCCCCAGCATTTT

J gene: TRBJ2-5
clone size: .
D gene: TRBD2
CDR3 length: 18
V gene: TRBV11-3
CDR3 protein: CASSLSWTSGRNGETQYF
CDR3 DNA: TGTGCCAGCAGCTTATCTTGGACTAGCGGGAGGAACGGTGAGACCCAGTACTTC

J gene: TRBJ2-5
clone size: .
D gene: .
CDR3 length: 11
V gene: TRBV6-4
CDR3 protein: CASSDRGTQYF
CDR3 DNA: TGTGCCAGCAGTGACCGAGGGACCCAGTACTTC

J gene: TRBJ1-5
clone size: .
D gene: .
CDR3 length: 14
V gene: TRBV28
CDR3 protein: CASSSRTGMEPQHF
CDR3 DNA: TGTGCCAGCAGTTCGCGAACAGGGATGGAGCCCCAGCATTTT

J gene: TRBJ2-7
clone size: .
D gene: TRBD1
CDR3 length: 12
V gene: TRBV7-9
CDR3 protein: CASSGQGYEQYF
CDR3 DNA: TGTGCCAGCAGCGGACAGGGATACGAGCAGTACTTC

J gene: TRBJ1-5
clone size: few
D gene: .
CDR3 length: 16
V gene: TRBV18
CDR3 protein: CASSSLPVRGDQPQHF
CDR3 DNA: TGTGCCAGCTCATCCCTACCCGTGCGGGGAGATCAGCCCCAGCATTTT

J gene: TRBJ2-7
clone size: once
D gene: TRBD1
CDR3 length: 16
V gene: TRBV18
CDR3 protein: CASSLPSDRGSYEQYF
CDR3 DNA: TGTGCCAGCTCACTTCCCTCGGACAGGGGGTCCTACGAGCAGTACTTC

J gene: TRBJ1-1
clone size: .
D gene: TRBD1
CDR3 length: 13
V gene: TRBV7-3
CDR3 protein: CASSAHRGTEAFF
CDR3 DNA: TGTGCCAGCAGCGCTCACAGGGGGACTGAAGCTTTCTTT

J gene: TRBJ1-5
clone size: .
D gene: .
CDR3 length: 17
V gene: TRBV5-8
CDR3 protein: CASSSTRGGWSNQPQHF
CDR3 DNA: TGTGCCAGCAGCTCCACTCGCGGGGGTTGGAGCAATCAGCCCCAGCATTTT

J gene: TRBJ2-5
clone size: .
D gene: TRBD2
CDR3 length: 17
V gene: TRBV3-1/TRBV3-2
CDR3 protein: CASSLLGQRAGSQTQYF
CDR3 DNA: TGTGCCAGCAGCCTGCTGGGGCAGCGAGCGGGATCTCAGACCCAGTACTTC

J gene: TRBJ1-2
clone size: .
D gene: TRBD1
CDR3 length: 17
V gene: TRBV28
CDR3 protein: CASSLPGQGSLLRGYTF
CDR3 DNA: TGTGCCAGCAGTCTCCCCGGACAGGGCTCGCTGCTTCGCGGCTACACCTTC

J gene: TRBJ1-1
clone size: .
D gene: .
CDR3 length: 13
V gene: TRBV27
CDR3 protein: CASSSPLNTEAFF
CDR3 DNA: TGTGCCAGCAGTTCTCCCCTTAACACTGAAGCTTTCTTT

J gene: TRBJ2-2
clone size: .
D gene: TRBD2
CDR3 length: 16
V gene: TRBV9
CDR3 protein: CASSVRLAANTGELFF
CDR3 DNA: TGTGCCAGCAGCGTCCGACTAGCGGCAAACACCGGGGAGCTGTTTTTT